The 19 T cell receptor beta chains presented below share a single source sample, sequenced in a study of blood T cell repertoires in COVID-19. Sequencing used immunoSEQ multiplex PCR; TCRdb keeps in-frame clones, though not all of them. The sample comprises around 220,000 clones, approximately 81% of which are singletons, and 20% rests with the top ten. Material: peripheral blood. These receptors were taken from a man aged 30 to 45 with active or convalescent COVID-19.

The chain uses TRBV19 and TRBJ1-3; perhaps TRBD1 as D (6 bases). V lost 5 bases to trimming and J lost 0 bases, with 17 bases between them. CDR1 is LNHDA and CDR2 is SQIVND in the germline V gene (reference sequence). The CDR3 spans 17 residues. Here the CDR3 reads CASSPSVGQSSGNTIYF. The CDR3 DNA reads TGTGCCAGTAGTCCATCGGTTGGACAGAGCTCTGGAAACACCATATATTTT.

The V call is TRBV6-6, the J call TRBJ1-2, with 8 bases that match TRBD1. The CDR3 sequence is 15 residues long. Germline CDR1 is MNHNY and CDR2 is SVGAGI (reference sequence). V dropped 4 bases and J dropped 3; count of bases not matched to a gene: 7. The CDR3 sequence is CASSWGQVDDYGYTF. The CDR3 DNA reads TGTGCCAGCAGTTGGGGACAGGTCGATGACTATGGCTACACCTTC.

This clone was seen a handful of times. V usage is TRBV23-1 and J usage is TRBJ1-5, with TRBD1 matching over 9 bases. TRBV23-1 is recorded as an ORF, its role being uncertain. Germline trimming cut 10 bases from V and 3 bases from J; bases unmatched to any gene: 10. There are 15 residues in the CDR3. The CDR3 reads CANFPRDRDNQPQHF. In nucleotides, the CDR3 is TGCGCCAACTTTCCCCGGGACAGGGACAATCAGCCCCAGCATTTT.

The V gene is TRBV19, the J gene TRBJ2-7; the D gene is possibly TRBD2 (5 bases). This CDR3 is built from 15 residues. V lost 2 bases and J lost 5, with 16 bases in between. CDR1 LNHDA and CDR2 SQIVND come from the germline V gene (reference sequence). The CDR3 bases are TGTGCCAGTAGTATACGGAGGTCCGGTGGGGACGAGCAGTACTTC. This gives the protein CASSIRRSGGDEQYF.

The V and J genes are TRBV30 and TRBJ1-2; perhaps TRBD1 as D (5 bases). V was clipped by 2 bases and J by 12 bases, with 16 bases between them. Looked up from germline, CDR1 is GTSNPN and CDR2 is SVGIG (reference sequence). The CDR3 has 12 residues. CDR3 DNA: TGTGCCTGGAGTCATCCCGGGGGTAACAACACCTTC. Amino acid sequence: CAWSHPGGNNTF.

The CDR3 DNA follows: TGTGCCAGCAGCTCCGGACTAGCGGGCCGCAATGAGCAGTTCTTC. It yields the protein CASSSGLAGRNEQFF. This sequence joins TRBV13 and TRBJ2-1; 11 nucleotides match TRBD2. From germline, CDR1 is PRHDT and CDR2 FYEKMQ (reference sequence). V lost 4 bases, J lost 6 bases, and 5 bases stayed unmatched. This CDR3 comprises 15 residues. The variable domain in full, with the rest retrieved from reference TRBV13 and TRBJ2-1, is AAGVIQSPRHLIKEKRETATLKCYPIPRHDTVYWYQQGPGQDPQFLISFYEKMQSDKGSIPDRFSAQQFSDYHSELNMSSLELGDSALYFCASSSGLAGRNEQFFGPGTRLTVL.

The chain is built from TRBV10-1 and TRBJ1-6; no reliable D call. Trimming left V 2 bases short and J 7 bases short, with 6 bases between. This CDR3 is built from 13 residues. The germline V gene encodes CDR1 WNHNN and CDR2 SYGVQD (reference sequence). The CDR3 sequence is CASSEGLNSPLHF. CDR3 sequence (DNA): TGCGCCAGCAGTGAGGGGCTAAATTCACCCCTCCACTTT.

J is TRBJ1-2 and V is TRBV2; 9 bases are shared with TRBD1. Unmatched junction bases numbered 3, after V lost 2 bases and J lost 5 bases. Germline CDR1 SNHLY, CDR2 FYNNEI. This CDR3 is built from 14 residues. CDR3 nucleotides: TGTGCCAGCAGTGAACAGGACAGGGGTTATGGCTACACCTTC. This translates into CASSEQDRGYGYTF.

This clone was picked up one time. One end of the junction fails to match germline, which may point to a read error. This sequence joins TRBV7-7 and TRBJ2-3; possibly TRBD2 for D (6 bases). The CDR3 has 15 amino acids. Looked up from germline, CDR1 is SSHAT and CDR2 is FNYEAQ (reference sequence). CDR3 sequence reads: CASSLQAGRTDTQYF. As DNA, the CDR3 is TGTGCTAGCAGCTTACAGGCGGGAAGGACAGATACGCAGTATTTT.

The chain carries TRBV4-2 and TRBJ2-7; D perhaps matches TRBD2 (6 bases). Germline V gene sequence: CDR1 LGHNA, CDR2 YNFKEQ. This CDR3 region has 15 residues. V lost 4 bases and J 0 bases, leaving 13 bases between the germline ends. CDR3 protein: CASSLRGEASYEQYF. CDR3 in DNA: TGTGCCAGCAGCCTCCGTGGGGAGGCCTCCTACGAGCAGTACTTC.

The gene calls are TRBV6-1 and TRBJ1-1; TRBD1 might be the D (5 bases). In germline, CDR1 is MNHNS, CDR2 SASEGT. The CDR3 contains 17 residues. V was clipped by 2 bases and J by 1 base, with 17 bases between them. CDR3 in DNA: TGTGCCAGCAGTGAACCCCTCGGGGGACGGCCGAACACTGAAGCTTTCTTT. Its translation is CASSEPLGGRPNTEAFF.

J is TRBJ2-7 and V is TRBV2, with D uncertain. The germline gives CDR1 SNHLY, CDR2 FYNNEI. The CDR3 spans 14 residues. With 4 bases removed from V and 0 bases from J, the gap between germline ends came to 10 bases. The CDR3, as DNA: TGTGCCAGCAGTGTCAGCCAGGCCTCCTACGAGCAGTACTTC. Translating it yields CASSVSQASYEQYF. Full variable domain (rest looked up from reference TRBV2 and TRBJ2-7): EPEVTQTPSHQVTQMGQEVILRCVPISNHLYFYWYRQILGQKVEFLVSFYNNEISEKSEIFDDQFSVERPDGSNFTLKIRSTKLEDSAMYFCASSVSQASYEQYFGPGTRLTVT.

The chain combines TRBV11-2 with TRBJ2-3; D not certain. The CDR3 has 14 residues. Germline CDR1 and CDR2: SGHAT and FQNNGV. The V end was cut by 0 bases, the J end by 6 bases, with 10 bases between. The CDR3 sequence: CASSLDACVDTQYF. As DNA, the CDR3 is TGTGCCAGCAGCTTAGATGCTTGCGTGGATACGCAGTATTTT.

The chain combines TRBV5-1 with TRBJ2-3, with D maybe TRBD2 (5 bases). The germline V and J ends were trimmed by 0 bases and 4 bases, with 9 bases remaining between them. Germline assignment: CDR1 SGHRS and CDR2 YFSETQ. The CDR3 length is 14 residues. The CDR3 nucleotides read TGCGCCAGCAGCTTGGAGGAGGACTCAGATACGCAGTATTTT. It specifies CASSLEEDSDTQYF.

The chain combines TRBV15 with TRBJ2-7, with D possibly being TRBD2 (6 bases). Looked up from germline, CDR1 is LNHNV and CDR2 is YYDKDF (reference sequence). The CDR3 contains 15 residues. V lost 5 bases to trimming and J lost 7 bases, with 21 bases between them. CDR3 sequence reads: CATSGVGGVLGEQYF. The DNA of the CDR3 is TGTGCCACCAGCGGGGTAGGAGGGGTCCTCGGGGAGCAGTACTTC.

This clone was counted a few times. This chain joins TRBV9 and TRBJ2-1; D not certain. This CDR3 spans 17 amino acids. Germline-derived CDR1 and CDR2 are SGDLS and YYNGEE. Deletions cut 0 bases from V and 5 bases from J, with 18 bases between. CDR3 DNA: TGTGCCAGCAGCGTAGTGTCCCGCCCCAGTGTCGACAATGAGCAGTTCTTC. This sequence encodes CASSVVSRPSVDNEQFF. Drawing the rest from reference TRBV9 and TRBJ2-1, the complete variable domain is DSGVTQTPKHLITATGQRVTLRCSPRSGDLSVYWYQQSLDQGLQFLIQYYNGEERAKGNILERFSAQQFPDLHSELNLSSLELGDSALYFCASSVVSRPSVDNEQFFGPGTRLTVL.

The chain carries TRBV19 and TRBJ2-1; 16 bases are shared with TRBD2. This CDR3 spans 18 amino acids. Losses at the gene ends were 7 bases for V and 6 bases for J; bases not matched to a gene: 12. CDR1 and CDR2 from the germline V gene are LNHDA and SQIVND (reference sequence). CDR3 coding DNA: TGTGCCAGTATGGCCCCGGGACTAGCGGGGGGGCAGGCCAATGAGCAGTTCTTC. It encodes CASMAPGLAGGQANEQFF. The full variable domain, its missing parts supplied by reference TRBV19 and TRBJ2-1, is DGGITQSPKYLFRKEGQNVTLSCEQNLNHDAMYWYRQDPGQGLRLIYYSQIVNDFQKGDIAEGYSVSREKKESFPLTVTSAQKNPTAFYLCASMAPGLAGGQANEQFFGPGTRLTVL.

CDR3 in amino acids: CASTPWAALAAPEQYF. Here the CDR3 DNA reads TGTGCCAGCACCCCGTGGGCGGCTCTAGCGGCTCCCGAGCAGTACTTC. This rearrangement joins TRBV5-6 to TRBJ2-7; the match to TRBD2 covers 7 bases. Trimming removed 6 bases from V and 6 bases from J; junction bases left unmatched: 18. Germline-derived CDR1 and CDR2 are SGHDT and YYEEEE. The CDR3 totals 16 residues.

The CDR3 loop reads CASSLETVYGYTF. For the CDR3, the DNA is TGTGCCAGCAGCTTAGAGACAGTATATGGCTACACCTTC. This chain uses TRBV7-9 with TRBJ1-2; D might be TRBD1 (5 bases). Germline-derived CDR1 and CDR2 are SEHNR and FQNEAQ (reference sequence). V was cut by 1 base and J by 5 bases, with 8 bases left in between. This CDR3 is built from 13 residues.